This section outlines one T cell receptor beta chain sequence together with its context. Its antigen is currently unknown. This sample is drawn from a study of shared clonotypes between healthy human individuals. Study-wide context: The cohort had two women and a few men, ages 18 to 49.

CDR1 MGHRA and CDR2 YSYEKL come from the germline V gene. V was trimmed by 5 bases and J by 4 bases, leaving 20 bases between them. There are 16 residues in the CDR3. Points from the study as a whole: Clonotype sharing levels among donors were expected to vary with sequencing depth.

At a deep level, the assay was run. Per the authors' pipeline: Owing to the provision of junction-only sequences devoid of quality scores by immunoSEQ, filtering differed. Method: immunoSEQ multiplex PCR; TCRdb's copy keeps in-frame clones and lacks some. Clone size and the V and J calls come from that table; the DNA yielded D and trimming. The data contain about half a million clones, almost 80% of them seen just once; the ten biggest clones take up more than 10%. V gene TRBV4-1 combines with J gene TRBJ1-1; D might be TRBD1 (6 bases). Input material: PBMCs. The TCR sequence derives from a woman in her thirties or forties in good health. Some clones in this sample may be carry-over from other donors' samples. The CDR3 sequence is CASSFSQQGGGTEAFF. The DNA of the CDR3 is TGCGCCAGCAGCTTCAGCCAACAGGGTGGAGGCACTGAAGCTTTCTTT.